This T cell receptor beta chain was recorded in a study of vaccination effects on CD4 cells after COVID-19 (dated by TCRdb to about 2022). In the study overall: Post-vaccine samples across the study were collected a median of 72 days after the second dose, with a range of 14 to 241. In the study, cultures from other donors were sequenced using the Oncomine TCR Beta short-read assay on an Illumina iSeq 100. The full study included fewer than eleven COVID-19 convalescent patients and a few SARS-CoV-2-naive healthy vaccine recipients. SARS-CoV-2 spike-specific CD4+ TCR repertoires were compared before and after mRNA vaccination in COVID-19 convalescent patients and in infection-naive vaccine recipients. Overall study outcomes, separate from this receptor: Both infection-induced and vaccine-induced clones contracted markedly at late post-vaccination timepoints, which is consistent with waning T cell responses. In healthy vaccine recipients, vaccine-induced clones were almost all SARS-CoV-2 mono-reactive, with only 1 of 255 cross-reactive with common cold coronaviruses. Only a small number of convalescent patients were included, and no early post-infection timepoints were available, which limited the study.

Reading the germline V gene gives CDR1 SGHRS and CDR2 YFSETQ. The trim is 4 bases for V and 3 bases for J, with a gap of 11 bases between the germline ends. The CDR3 holds 13 amino acids from the cysteine to the phenylalanine. The read is trimmed to its CDR3 DNA, 39 bases read in frame from base 1. In the ViraFEST assay, PBMC were stimulated with viral peptide pools, and TCR sequencing was then used to find antigen-specific CD4+ T cell clonotypes based on their expansion. After more than 9 days of culture, CD4+ T cells were isolated with the EasySep CD4+ T cell isolation kit. Two doses of either the BNT162b2 or the mRNA-1273 mRNA SARS-CoV-2 vaccine were administered to participants. Healthy vaccine recipients had no prior SARS-CoV-2 infection, confirmed by negative nucleocapsid antibodies before and after vaccination. Roughly 2.1 million PBMC per well were cultured in IMDM with roughly 5% human AB serum, 10 IU/ml IL-2 and gentamicin, plus 10 ug/ml peptides. Half of the culture medium was replaced with fresh IL-2-containing medium on days 3 and 7. Each peptide stimulation condition was cultured in triplicate wells unless otherwise noted. Using Ficoll-Paque Plus gradient centrifugation, PBMC were separated from whole blood and then either used fresh or cryopreserved at -140C. Overlapping peptide pools spanned the spike proteins of SARS-CoV-2 and the common cold coronaviruses HCoV-NL63, HCoV-OC43 and HCoV-229E. Genomic DNA was extracted from cultured CD4+ T cells with the QIAamp micro DNA kit.

With regard to this clone: Its antigen remains unidentified. One base away there is no much larger clone; base qualities are not given.

The library came from the immunoSEQ multiplex PCR assay. DNA from the CD4+ T cells that had been cultured and isolated underwent TCR beta CDR3 sequencing. Regarding the original processing steps: Non-productive TCR sequences were discarded, and reads were trimmed to the CDR3 region, with only CDR3s of 7 or more amino acids retained. The MANAFEST web app was used to identify antigen-specific clonotypes by comparing expansion in peptide wells with expansion in reference cultures. To be called positive, a clone needed expansion at FDR<0.05 compared with the reference and with all other wells, an odds ratio greater than 5, and a frequency greater than 0.1% in two replicate wells. Cross-reactive clonotypes were defined as significantly expanded in SARS-CoV-2 spike wells and in at least one common cold coronavirus spike condition. CDR3 similarity was assessed by Levenshtein distance using the stringdist R package, and unrooted trees were constructed with ape in R 3.6.1. Held by TCRdb, this immuneACCESS table contains in-frame sequences only and omits some clones. Under half of the omission traces to an unresolved V gene where checked; the cause of the rest is unknown. V and J calls and clone size come straight from that table; D and trimming were deduced from the DNA. In all, the sample holds about 30,000 clones, and roughly 81% of those were seen once. The top ten clonotypes cover roughly 15% of the sample.

The clonotype originates from a human donor who received a COVID-19 vaccine. Here the sequenced sample was CD4+ T cells from PBMCs cultured with HCoV-229E spike peptides, taken after COVID-19 vaccination. The sample's cell subset or site, from its label and the paper: HCoV-229E spike overlapping peptide pool stimulation. The chain links TRBV5-1 with TRBJ2-7; a weak D assignment points to TRBD1 (6 bases agree). CDR3 region: CASSRDTLYEQYF. The sequenced DNA is TGCGCCAGCAGCAGGGACACTCTCTACGAGCAGTACTTC.